Listed below are T cell receptor beta chains from one sample, sequenced in a study of graft-versus-host responses after intestinal transplantation. These receptors have no known antigen. Repertoires were generated with immunoSEQ multiplex PCR, while TCRdb's copy carries only in-frame clones and drops some. The data show about 110,000 clones, with about 87% seen just once and around 0.7% held by the top ten. Sequenced here: unstimulated CD4+ T cells sorted from spleen or lymph node cells, sampled before transplant. The receptor source for this set is a human donor who was the organ donor for an intestinal transplant. Each CDR3 is given with its conserved first and last residue. A D gene is named only where the DNA matches it firmly. Clone size is given for some rows only: seen once, a few or many times, or a class if the clone is expanded.

clone size: .; V gene: TRBV7-2; J gene: TRBJ1-4; D gene: .; CDR3 protein: CASSTGGHLNEKLFF; CDR3 DNA: TGTGCCAGCAGCACGGGGGGACACCTTAATGAAAAACTGTTTTTT
clone size: .; V gene: TRBV14; J gene: TRBJ1-6; D gene: .; CDR3 protein: CASSAYSNSPLHF; CDR3 DNA: TGTGCCAGCAGCGCCTACAGTAATTCACCCCTCCACTTT
clone size: .; V gene: TRBV2; J gene: TRBJ1-5; D gene: .; CDR3 protein: CASSELYSNQPQHF; CDR3 DNA: TGTGCCAGCAGTGAACTTTATAGCAATCAGCCCCAGCATTTT
clone size: .; V gene: TRBV19; J gene: TRBJ2-4; D gene: .; CDR3 protein: CASSDSLAKNIQYF; CDR3 DNA: TGTGCCAGTAGCGACAGTCTAGCCAAAAACATTCAGTACTTC
clone size: .; V gene: TRBV19; J gene: TRBJ2-1; D gene: .; CDR3 protein: CASSTRYQQREQFF; CDR3 DNA: TGTGCCAGTAGTACCAGATATCAGCAGCGGGAGCAGTTCTTC
clone size: .; V gene: TRBV15; J gene: TRBJ1-2; D gene: TRBD1; CDR3 protein: CATSSRTGEGYTF; CDR3 DNA: TGTGCCACCAGCAGCAGGACAGGGGAAGGCTACACCTTC
clone size: .; V gene: TRBV29-1; J gene: TRBJ1-1; D gene: TRBD1; CDR3 protein: CSALDRAKRGTEAFF; CDR3 DNA: TGCAGCGCGTTGGACAGGGCTAAGAGAGGCACTGAAGCTTTCTTT
clone size: .; V gene: TRBV14; J gene: TRBJ2-5; D gene: .; CDR3 protein: CASSKGWDPAETQYF; CDR3 DNA: TGTGCCAGCAGCAAAGGGTGGGACCCGGCGGAGACCCAGTACTTC
clone size: .; V gene: TRBV6-6; J gene: TRBJ1-1; D gene: .; CDR3 protein: CASSYSQRHTEAFF; CDR3 DNA: TGTGCCAGCAGTTATTCACAGAGGCACACTGAAGCTTTCTTT
clone size: .; V gene: TRBV10-3; J gene: TRBJ2-7; D gene: .; CDR3 protein: CAISFALGQYTYEQYF; CDR3 DNA: TGTGCCATCAGTTTCGCATTAGGACAGTATACCTACGAGCAGTACTTC
clone size: .; V gene: TRBV5-4; J gene: TRBJ2-5; D gene: TRBD2; CDR3 protein: CASSLRTSAYQETQYF; CDR3 DNA: TGTGCCAGCAGCCTGAGGACTAGCGCGTACCAAGAGACCCAGTACTTC
clone size: once; V gene: TRBV7-2; J gene: TRBJ2-3; D gene: TRBD2; CDR3 protein: CASSLVGTSGGDTQYF; CDR3 DNA: TGTGCCAGCAGCTTAGTAGGGACTAGCGGCGGAGATACGCAGTATTTT
clone size: .; V gene: TRBV12-1; J gene: TRBJ2-5; D gene: .; CDR3 protein: CASSPRQQETQYF; CDR3 DNA: TGTGCCAGCAGCCCCCGGCAGCAAGAGACCCAGTACTTC
clone size: .; V gene: TRBV18; J gene: TRBJ2-5; D gene: .; CDR3 protein: CASSPQGGYETQYF; CDR3 DNA: TGTGCCAGCTCACCCCAGGGGGGGTATGAGACCCAGTACTTC
clone size: once; V gene: TRBV19; J gene: TRBJ2-1; D gene: .; CDR3 protein: CASTAGRVSYNEQFF; CDR3 DNA: TGTGCCAGTACCGCCGGCAGGGTTTCCTACAATGAGCAGTTCTTC
clone size: .; V gene: TRBV7-3; J gene: TRBJ2-1; D gene: .; CDR3 protein: CASSLEIGYEQFF; CDR3 DNA: TGTGCCAGCAGCCTAGAGATCGGTTATGAGCAGTTCTTC
clone size: once; V gene: TRBV11-2; J gene: TRBJ1-3; D gene: TRBD1; CDR3 protein: CASSGGQGAKGNTIYF; CDR3 DNA: TGTGCCAGCAGTGGTGGACAGGGGGCGAAGGGAAACACCATATATTTT
clone size: .; V gene: TRBV4-2; J gene: TRBJ2-3; D gene: .; CDR3 protein: CASSRGGGGSTDTQYF; CDR3 DNA: TGTGCCAGCAGCCGAGGTGGGGGCGGAAGCACAGATACGCAGTATTTT
clone size: .; V gene: TRBV6-5; J gene: TRBJ1-2; D gene: .; CDR3 protein: CASSRGGGNYGYTF; CDR3 DNA: TGTGCCAGCAGTAGGGGTGGGGGAAACTATGGCTACACCTTC
clone size: .; V gene: TRBV5-1; J gene: TRBJ1-4; D gene: .; CDR3 protein: CASSTDSTNEKLFF; CDR3 DNA: TGCGCCAGCAGTACAGATTCAACTAATGAAAAACTGTTTTTT
clone size: .; V gene: TRBV5-1; J gene: TRBJ2-7; D gene: TRBD1; CDR3 protein: CASSELTGTASYEQYF; CDR3 DNA: TGCGCCAGCAGCGAACTAACCGGGACAGCCTCCTACGAGCAGTACTTC
clone size: once; V gene: TRBV5-1; J gene: TRBJ2-5; D gene: .; CDR3 protein: CAGSLVAGQETQYF; CDR3 DNA: TGCGCCGGCAGCTTGGTGGCAGGGCAAGAGACCCAGTACTTC
clone size: .; V gene: TRBV27; J gene: TRBJ1-2; D gene: TRBD1; CDR3 protein: CASTRTGGSYGYTF; CDR3 DNA: TGTGCCAGCACCCGGACAGGGGGCTCCTATGGCTACACCTTC
clone size: few; V gene: TRBV5-1; J gene: TRBJ1-2; D gene: .; CDR3 protein: CASSTDSRNGYTF; CDR3 DNA: TGCGCCAGCAGCACGGACAGCCGGAATGGCTACACCTTC
clone size: .; V gene: TRBV11-2; J gene: TRBJ1-4; D gene: .; CDR3 protein: CASSFVGREKLFF; CDR3 DNA: TGTGCCAGCAGCTTTGTGGGGCGGGAAAAACTGTTTTTT
clone size: .; V gene: TRBV30; J gene: TRBJ2-1; D gene: TRBD2; CDR3 protein: CAWASSGPYNEQFF; CDR3 DNA: TGTGCCTGGGCCTCTAGCGGCCCCTACAATGAGCAGTTCTTC
clone size: .; V gene: TRBV19; J gene: TRBJ1-4; D gene: .; CDR3 protein: CASSRDSRATNEKLFF; CDR3 DNA: TGTGCCAGTAGCCGGGACTCCCGAGCGACTAATGAAAAACTGTTTTTT
clone size: few; V gene: TRBV6-5; J gene: TRBJ1-5; D gene: TRBD1; CDR3 protein: CASSVRTGSEQPQHF; CDR3 DNA: TGTGCCAGCAGTGTCCGGACAGGGTCGGAGCAGCCCCAGCATTTT
clone size: .; V gene: TRBV5-1; J gene: TRBJ2-7; D gene: .; CDR3 protein: CASRGTYEQYF; CDR3 DNA: TGCGCCAGCAGGGGAACCTACGAGCAGTACTTC
clone size: few; V gene: TRBV29-1; J gene: TRBJ2-2; D gene: .; CDR3 protein: CSVVGDFLTGELFF; CDR3 DNA: TGCAGCGTTGTGGGGGACTTTCTCACCGGGGAGCTGTTTTTT
clone size: .; V gene: TRBV30; J gene: TRBJ1-2; D gene: TRBD1; CDR3 protein: CAWSHVDRASYGYTF; CDR3 DNA: TGTGCCTGGAGTCACGTGGACAGGGCGTCCTATGGCTACACCTTC
clone size: .; V gene: TRBV28; J gene: TRBJ1-5; D gene: TRBD1; CDR3 protein: CASSLQGGNQPQHF; CDR3 DNA: TGTGCCAGCAGTTTACAGGGGGGGAATCAGCCCCAGCATTTT
clone size: .; V gene: TRBV7-9; J gene: TRBJ2-3; D gene: .; CDR3 protein: CASSLGYSTDTQYF; CDR3 DNA: TGTGCCAGCAGCTTAGGCTACAGCACAGATACGCAGTATTTT
clone size: .; V gene: TRBV19; J gene: TRBJ2-1; D gene: .; CDR3 protein: CASSRSREQFF; CDR3 DNA: TGTGCCAGTAGTCGTTCCCGTGAGCAGTTCTTC
clone size: once; V gene: TRBV2; J gene: TRBJ2-5; D gene: .; CDR3 protein: CATTPRRGFQETQYF; CDR3 DNA: TGTGCCACCACCCCTAGGAGGGGGTTCCAAGAGACCCAGTACTTC
clone size: once; V gene: TRBV11-3; J gene: TRBJ2-3; D gene: .; CDR3 protein: CASSLVNTDTQYF; CDR3 DNA: TGTGCCAGCAGCTTAGTCAACACAGATACGCAGTATTTT